This T cell receptor (beta chain) was found in a study of blood T cell repertoires in COVID-19. On the study more broadly: Sources were T cells, B-cell-depleted T cells, or PBMCs; the material itself was cDNA or gDNA.

The CDR3 contains 13 residues. Trimming pared 8 bases from V and 1 base from J, leaving 11 bases between. Per germline, CDR1 LNHNV and CDR2 YYDKDF (reference sequence). Patients in Seattle were enrolled during active infection, then followed longitudinally. As processed by the authors: Reference gene primer amplification in the assay estimated nucleated cell counts. Repertoires were generated with immunoSEQ multiplex PCR, while TCRdb's copy carries only in-frame clones and drops some. V and J calls and clone size are as listed in that table; D and trimming were resolved from the DNA. The sample holds just over 300,000 clones, roughly 86% seen once.

Sequencing was performed on peripheral blood. This clonotype was sampled from a woman aged 25-40 years with COVID-19, enrolled during active disease. The rearrangement uses TRBV15 and TRBJ1-1; the D gene is possibly TRBD1 (6 bases). The CDR3 reads CATGEGENTEAFF. In DNA, the CDR3 is TGTGCCACCGGGGAGGGGGAGAACACTGAAGCTTTCTTT.